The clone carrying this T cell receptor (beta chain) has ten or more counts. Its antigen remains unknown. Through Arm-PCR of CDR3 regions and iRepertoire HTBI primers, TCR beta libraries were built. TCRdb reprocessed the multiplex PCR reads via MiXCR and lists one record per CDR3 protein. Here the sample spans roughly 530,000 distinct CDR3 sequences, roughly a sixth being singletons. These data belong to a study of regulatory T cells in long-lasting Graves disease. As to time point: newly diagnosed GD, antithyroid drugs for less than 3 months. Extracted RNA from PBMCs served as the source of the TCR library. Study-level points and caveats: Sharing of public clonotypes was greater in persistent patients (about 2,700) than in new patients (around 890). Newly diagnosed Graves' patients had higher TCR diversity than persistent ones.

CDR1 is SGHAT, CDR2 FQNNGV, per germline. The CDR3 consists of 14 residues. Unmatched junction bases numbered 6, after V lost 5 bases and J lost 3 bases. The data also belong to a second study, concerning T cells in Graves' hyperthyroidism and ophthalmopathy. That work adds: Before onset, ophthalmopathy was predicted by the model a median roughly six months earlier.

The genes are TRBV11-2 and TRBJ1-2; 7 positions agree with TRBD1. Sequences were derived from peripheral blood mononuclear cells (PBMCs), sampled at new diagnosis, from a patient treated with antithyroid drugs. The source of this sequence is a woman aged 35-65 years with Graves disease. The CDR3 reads CASSTPGQYYGYTF. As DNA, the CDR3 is TGTGCCAGCAGCACCCCGGGACAGTACTATGGCTACACCTTC.